Following are 28 T cell receptor beta chains from one sample sequenced in a study of blood T cell repertoires in COVID-19. Only in-frame clones appear in the TCRdb table, and some are missing; sequencing was by immunoSEQ multiplex PCR. Among about 140,000 clones listed, about four fifths were seen once. The sequenced material came from PBMCs or T cells enriched from blood (not recorded which). Every receptor here comes from a woman between 45 and 65 years old with acute COVID-19.

This clone appeared a few times. V gene TRBV5-4 combines with J gene TRBJ2-3, with TRBD2 matching 9 bases. This CDR3 has 17 amino acids. The J segment lost 3 bases and the V segment lost 0 bases, leaving 8 bases of the junction unmatched. The V gene's germline CDR1 is SGHNT and CDR2 YYREEE (reference sequence). CDR3 amino acids: CASSLGPGTSSTDTQYF. The CDR3 bases are TGTGCCAGCAGCTTGGGACCCGGGACTAGCAGTACAGATACGCAGTATTTT.

The chain recombines TRBV5-1 with TRBJ1-6; tentatively, D is TRBD1 (6 bases). Germline CDR1 is SGHRS and CDR2 is YFSETQ. This CDR3 spans 16 amino acids. Trimming removed 5 bases from V and 9 bases from J, with 21 bases in between. CDR3 protein: CASSPGTTGGGSPLHF. In DNA, the CDR3 is TGCGCCAGCAGTCCCGGGACGACAGGCGGGGGTTCACCCCTCCACTTT.

The V call is TRBV12-3 or TRBV12-4, the J call TRBJ2-5; tentatively, D is TRBD1 (6 bases). The CDR3 loop spans 13 amino acids. V was clipped by 6 bases and J by 4 bases, with 12 bases between them. DNA of the CDR3: TGTGCCAGCAGCCGGCAGGGGAGAGAGACCCAGTACTTC. Its protein product is CASSRQGRETQYF.

V usage is TRBV30 and J usage is TRBJ1-5; tentative D call: TRBD1 (6 bases). The CDR3 is 13 amino acids. The ends were cut back, 2 bases at V and 7 bases at J, with 12 bases in the middle. Germline V lookup: CDR1 GTSNPN, CDR2 SVGIG (reference sequence). The CDR3 sequence is CAWSRGAQQPQHF. Here the CDR3 DNA reads TGTGCCTGGAGTCGGGGGGCCCAGCAGCCCCAGCATTTT.

The rearrangement links TRBV5-4 to TRBJ1-1; TRBD1 is a possible D gene (6 bases). CDR1 and CDR2 from the germline V gene are SGHNT and YYREEE (reference sequence). CDR3 size: 14 residues. Trimming took off 3 bases at V and 3 bases at J, with 12 bases between the two ends. The CDR3 reads CASSYRVGDTEAFF. The CDR3 DNA reads as TGTGCCAGCAGCTACAGGGTCGGAGACACTGAAGCTTTCTTT.

The chain recombines TRBV9 with TRBJ2-7; 8 positions match TRBD2. V was clipped by 3 bases and J by 5 bases; unmatched bases: 13. The CDR3 is 16 amino acids. Germline V lookup: CDR1 SGDLS, CDR2 YYNGEE. DNA for the CDR3: TGTGCCAGCAGCGCCCGGGGCGCGGGAGGTGCCCACGAGCAGTACTTC. This sequence encodes CASSARGAGGAHEQYF.

This chain joins TRBV10-2 and TRBJ2-5; TRBD2 matches 7 bases. The CDR3 length is 14 residues. The J segment lost 7 bases and the V segment lost 5 bases, leaving 10 bases of the junction unmatched. The germline CDR1 and CDR2 sequences are WSHSY and SAAADI. The CDR3 reads CASSPATSSGTQYF. The CDR3 DNA is TGCGCCAGCAGTCCCGCGACTAGCTCGGGGACCCAGTACTTC.

V is TRBV21-1 and J is TRBJ2-2; TRBD2 was called by the table and not checked on the DNA. TRBV21-1 is reported as a pseudogene. This CDR3 has 16 amino acids. The CDR3 coding sequence is TGTGCCAGCAGCAGTAGCGGGAGCGTGGACACCGGGGAGCTGTTTTTT. Translating it yields CASSSSGSVDTGELFF.

This clone was observed a single time. The CDR3 DNA reads as TGCGCCAGCAGCTTGGGGGCGGGAAATGAAAAACTGTTTTTT. It translates to CASSLGAGNEKLFF. This chain uses TRBV5-1 with TRBJ1-4; no firm D call. The V and J ends lost 0 bases and 5 bases respectively, with 8 bases between them. The CDR3 consists of 14 residues. Germline lookup yields CDR1 SGHRS and CDR2 YFSETQ.

The CDR3 protein is CASSVGTSYEQYF. The CDR3 nucleotides are TGTGCCAGCAGCGTAGGGACTAGCTACGAGCAGTACTTC. The chain couples TRBV9 to TRBJ2-7, with 7 positions matching TRBD2. This CDR3 comprises 13 residues. In germline, CDR1 is SGDLS, CDR2 YYNGEE. V shed 0 bases, J shed 3 bases, and the junction held 0 bases outside the gene matches.

This chain uses TRBV7-9 with TRBJ2-7, with 8 bases matching TRBD1. V dropped 3 bases and J dropped 0; count of bases not matched to a gene: 16. The CDR3 runs 19 residues. Germline CDR1 and CDR2: SEHNR and FQNEAQ (reference sequence). The CDR3 nucleotides read TGTGCCAGCAGCTTTATCCCGGGACAGGCGGCAGAAAACTCCTACGAGCAGTACTTC. Amino acid sequence: CASSFIPGQAAENSYEQYF. The entire variable domain, with the rest obtained from reference TRBV7-9 and TRBJ2-7, is as follows: DTGVSQNPRHKITKRGQNVTFRCDPISEHNRLYWYRQTLGQGPEFLTYFQNEAQLEKSRLLSDRFSAERPKGSFSTLEIQRTEQGDSAMYLCASSFIPGQAAENSYEQYFGPGTRLTVT.

A single count supports this clone. The chain joins TRBV23-1 to TRBJ1-1; 8 positions agree with TRBD1. TRBV23-1 is noted as an ORF with a role that remains uncertain. The CDR3 is 15 residues long. Trimming took 6 bases from V and 6 from J; bases not matched to a gene: 12. As DNA, the CDR3 is TGCGCCAGCAGCCGCCCCGGACAGGGTATGGCTGAAGCTTTCTTT. Amino acid sequence: CASSRPGQGMAEAFF.

J is TRBJ1-5 and V is TRBV7-8; 7 nucleotides agree with TRBD1. The CDR3 contains 18 residues. Germline CDR1 reads SGHVS; CDR2 reads FQNEAQ. J lost 0 bases, V lost 1 base, and 9 bases had no gene match. As DNA, the CDR3 is TGTGCCAGCAGCTTAGAAGGGACAGCTCCTTATAGCAATCAGCCCCAGCATTTT. It is translated as CASSLEGTAPYSNQPQHF.

This chain connects TRBV7-9 to TRBJ1-2, with D unresolved. Germline V gene lookup returns CDR1 SEHNR and CDR2 FQNEAQ (reference sequence). V was trimmed by 6 bases and J by 9 bases, leaving 17 bases between them. The CDR3 sequence is 13 residues long. In nucleotides, the CDR3 is TGTGCCAGCAGGGCTAACGACGGAGGAAGCTACACCTTC. Its protein is CASRANDGGSYTF.

The chain has TRBV5-1 and TRBJ1-4; D perhaps matches TRBD1 (5 bases). The CDR3 loop spans 15 amino acids. The germline V gene encodes CDR1 SGHRS and CDR2 YFSETQ. V lost 2 bases and J lost 2, with 10 bases in between. The CDR3, as DNA: TGCGCCAGCAGCTTATGGGGGGGTACTAATGAAAAACTGTTTTTT. Translation: CASSLWGGTNEKLFF.

V usage is TRBV7-2 and J usage is TRBJ1-1; TRBD1 aligns across 7 bases. Germline CDR1 is SGHTA and CDR2 is FQGNSA. After removal of 3 bases from V and 2 bases from J, the junction contained 12 bases not matched to a gene. The length of the CDR3 is 17 residues. The CDR3 here is CASSFRTGGTVNTEAFF. The CDR3 DNA follows: TGTGCCAGCAGCTTCCGGACAGGCGGGACCGTCAACACTGAAGCTTTCTTT.

The chain joins TRBV7-2 to TRBJ2-5, with D maybe TRBD1 (6 bases). The germline V gene encodes CDR1 SGHTA and CDR2 FQGNSA. V was clipped by 4 bases and J by 4 bases, with 10 bases between them. The CDR3 sequence is 13 residues long. DNA for the CDR3: TGTGCCAGCAGCTCAGGGGCGGCAGAGACCCAGTACTTC. Translation gives CASSSGAAETQYF.

This clone has a handful of counts. This sequence joins TRBV5-1 and TRBJ2-1; 8 bases map to TRBD1. There are 15 residues in the CDR3. Per the germline V gene, CDR1 is SGHRS and CDR2 is YFSETQ. J was trimmed by 5 bases and V by 0 bases; bases with no gene match: 4. The CDR3 here is CASSLGDRTHNEQFF. Written as DNA, the CDR3 is TGCGCCAGCAGCTTGGGGGACAGGACACACAATGAGCAGTTCTTC.

The V call is TRBV19, the J call TRBJ2-7; 7 bases are shared with TRBD1. CDR1 is LNHDA, CDR2 SQIVND, per germline (reference sequence). V shed 5 bases, J shed 1 base, and the junction held 2 bases outside the gene matches. The CDR3 spans 13 residues. The CDR3 nucleotides read TGTGCCAGTAGTCCGGGACAGTCCTACGAGCAGTACTTC. Its protein is CASSPGQSYEQYF.

The V gene is TRBV19, the J gene TRBJ1-1; a possible D gene is TRBD1 (6 bases). CDR1 LNHDA and CDR2 SQIVND come from the germline V gene (reference sequence). Trimming shortened V by 7 bases and J by 4 bases, and 7 bases separated the two germline ends. This CDR3 comprises 11 residues. In DNA, the CDR3 is TGTGCCAGTATGGGGGCCACTGAAGCTTTCTTT. Translated, it gives CASMGATEAFF.

This rearrangement joins TRBV3-1 (or the pseudogene TRBV3-2) to TRBJ1-3; 9 nucleotides match TRBD1. CDR1 LGHDT and CDR2 YNNKEL come from the germline V gene (reference sequence). CDR3 length equals 17 residues. Unmatched junction bases numbered 7, after V lost 0 bases and J lost 4 bases. The CDR3: CASSQENRGRFGNTIYF. The CDR3 DNA reads TGTGCCAGCAGCCAAGAAAACAGGGGGCGATTCGGAAACACCATATATTTT.

The chain has TRBV3-1 (or the pseudogene TRBV3-2) and TRBJ2-7; D not certain. Germline CDR1 reads LGHDT; CDR2 reads YNNKEL (reference sequence). Between the trimmed V and J ends, which lost 3 bases and 1 base, there was a span of 7 bases. The CDR3 runs to 13 residues. The CDR3 spells CASSHGGSYEQYF. The CDR3 bases are TGTGCCAGCAGCCACGGCGGTTCCTACGAGCAGTACTTC.

The gene calls are TRBV19 and TRBJ2-2, with D perhaps TRBD2 (7 bases). Germline V CDR1 and CDR2: LNHDA, SQIVND (reference sequence). The V end was cut by 9 bases, the J end by 5 bases, with 16 bases between. This CDR3 has 14 amino acids. DNA of the CDR3: TGTGCCAGATCAAAGGGGGGGATAACCGGGGAGCTGTTTTTT. Translating it yields CARSKGGITGELFF.

This clone was observed a few times. The V call is TRBV4-3, the J call TRBJ2-7; TRBD2 agrees at 9 bases. The CDR3 runs 15 residues. The trim removed 4 bases at V and 3 bases at J, leaving 7 bases unmatched. Germline V lookup: CDR1 LGHNA, CDR2 YSLEER. The CDR3 region has the DNA TGCGCCAGCAGCCCTACGGCGACTAGCGGCTACGAGCAGTACTTC. Protein product: CASSPTATSGYEQYF.

This clone was observed a single time. V is TRBV5-1 and J is TRBJ2-2, with D possibly TRBD1 on 5 matching bases. Trimming took off 7 bases at V and 0 bases at J, with 10 bases between the two ends. Germline V gene lookup returns CDR1 SGHRS and CDR2 YFSETQ. This CDR3 is 14 amino acids long. The CDR3 spells CASSPTANTGELFF. For the CDR3, the DNA is TGCGCCAGCTCCCCGACAGCGAACACCGGGGAGCTGTTTTTT.

V gene TRBV19 combines with J gene TRBJ1-5; D possibly corresponds to TRBD1 (5 bases). The germline V gene encodes CDR1 LNHDA and CDR2 SQIVND (reference sequence). The V and J ends lost 1 base and 6 bases respectively, with 16 bases between them. This CDR3 region has 16 residues. The CDR3 nucleotides are TGTGCCAGTAGTATAGCCCGCGGTACCGGGGGTCAGCCCCAGCATTTT. Translation gives CASSIARGTGGQPQHF.

The V call is TRBV28, the J call TRBJ2-7, with unresolved D. The germline CDR1 and CDR2 sequences are MDHEN and SYDVKM. V was shortened by 4 bases and J by 0 bases, with 13 bases between the two germline ends. CDR3 length: 15 residues. The CDR3 nucleotides read TGTGCCAGCAGTTCATCAGGCGCCCACTCCTACGAGCAGTACTTC. Translation gives CASSSSGAHSYEQYF.

The CDR3 protein is CASSQVLAGETQYF. The CDR3 coding sequence is TGCGCCAGCAGCCAAGTGCTAGCAGGAGAGACCCAGTACTTC. V usage is TRBV4-1 and J usage is TRBJ2-5; a possible D gene is TRBD2 (5 bases). V was clipped by 1 base and J by 4 bases, with 10 bases between them. CDR3 size: 14 residues. Looked up from germline, CDR1 is MGHRA and CDR2 is YSYEKL.